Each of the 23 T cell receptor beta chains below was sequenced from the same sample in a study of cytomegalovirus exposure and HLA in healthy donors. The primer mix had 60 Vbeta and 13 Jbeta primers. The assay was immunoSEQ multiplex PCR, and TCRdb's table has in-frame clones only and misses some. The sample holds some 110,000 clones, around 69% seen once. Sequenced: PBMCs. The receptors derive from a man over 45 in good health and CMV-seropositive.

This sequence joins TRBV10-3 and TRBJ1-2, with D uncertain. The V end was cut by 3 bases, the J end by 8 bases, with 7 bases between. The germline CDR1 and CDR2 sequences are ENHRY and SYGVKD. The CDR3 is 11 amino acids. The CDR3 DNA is TGTGCCATCAGTGACGGGTTGGGCTACACCTTC. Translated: CAISDGLGYTF.

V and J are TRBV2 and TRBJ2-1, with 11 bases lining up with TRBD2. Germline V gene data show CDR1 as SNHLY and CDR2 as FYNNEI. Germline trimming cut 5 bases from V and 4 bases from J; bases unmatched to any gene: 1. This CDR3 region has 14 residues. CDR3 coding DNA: TGTGCCAGCAGTCTAGCGGGAGGTTACAATGAGCAGTTCTTC. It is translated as CASSLAGGYNEQFF.

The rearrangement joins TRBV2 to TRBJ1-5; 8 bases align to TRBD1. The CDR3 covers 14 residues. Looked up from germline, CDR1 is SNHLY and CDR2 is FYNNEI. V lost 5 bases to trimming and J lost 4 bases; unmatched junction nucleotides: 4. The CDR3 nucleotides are TGTGCCAGCAGTACGGGACAGGTAAATCAGCCCCAGCATTTT. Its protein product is CASSTGQVNQPQHF.

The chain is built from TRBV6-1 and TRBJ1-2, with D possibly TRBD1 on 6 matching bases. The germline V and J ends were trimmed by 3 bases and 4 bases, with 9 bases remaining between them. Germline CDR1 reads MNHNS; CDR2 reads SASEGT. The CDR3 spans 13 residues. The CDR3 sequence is CASSDLGAYGYTF. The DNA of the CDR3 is TGTGCCAGCAGTGATTTGGGGGCCTATGGCTACACCTTC.

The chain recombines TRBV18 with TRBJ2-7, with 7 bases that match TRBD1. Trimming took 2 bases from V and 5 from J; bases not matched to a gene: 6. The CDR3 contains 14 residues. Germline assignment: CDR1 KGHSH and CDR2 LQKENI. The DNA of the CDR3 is TGTGCCAGCTCACCAGACAGGGAAGCGGACGAGCAGTACTTC. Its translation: CASSPDREADEQYF.

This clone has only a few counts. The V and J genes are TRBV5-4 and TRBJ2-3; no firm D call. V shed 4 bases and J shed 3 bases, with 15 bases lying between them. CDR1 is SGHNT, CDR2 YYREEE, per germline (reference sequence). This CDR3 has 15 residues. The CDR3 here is CASSLDLRGTDTQYF. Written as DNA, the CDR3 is TGTGCCAGCAGCCTGGACCTTAGAGGAACAGATACGCAGTATTTT.

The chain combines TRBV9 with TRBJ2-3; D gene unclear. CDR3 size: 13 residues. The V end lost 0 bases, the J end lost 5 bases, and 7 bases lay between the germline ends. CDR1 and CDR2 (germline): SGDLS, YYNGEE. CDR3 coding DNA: TGTGCCAGCAGCGTAGCTGAGAAAGATACGCAGTATTTT. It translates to CASSVAEKDTQYF.

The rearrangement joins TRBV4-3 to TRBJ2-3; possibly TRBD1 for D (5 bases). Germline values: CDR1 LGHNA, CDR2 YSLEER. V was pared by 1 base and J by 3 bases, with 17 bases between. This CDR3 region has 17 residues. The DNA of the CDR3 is TGCGCCAGCAGCCAAGCCTTCGTGCAGGGTGGAACAGATACGCAGTATTTT. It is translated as CASSQAFVQGGTDTQYF.

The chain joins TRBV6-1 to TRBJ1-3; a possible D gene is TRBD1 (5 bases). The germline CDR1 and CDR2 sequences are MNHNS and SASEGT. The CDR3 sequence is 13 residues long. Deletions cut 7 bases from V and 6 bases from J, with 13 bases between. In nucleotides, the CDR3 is TGTGCCAGCATTAGCAGGGATTTAAACACCATATATTTT. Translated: CASISRDLNTIYF.

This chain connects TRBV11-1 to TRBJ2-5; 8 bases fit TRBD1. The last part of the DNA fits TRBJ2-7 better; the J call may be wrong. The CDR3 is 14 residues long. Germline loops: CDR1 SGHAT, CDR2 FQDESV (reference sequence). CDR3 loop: CASGRTGSSYEQYF. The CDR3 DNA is TGTGCCAGCGGACGGACAGGGAGCTCCTACGAGCAGTACTTC.

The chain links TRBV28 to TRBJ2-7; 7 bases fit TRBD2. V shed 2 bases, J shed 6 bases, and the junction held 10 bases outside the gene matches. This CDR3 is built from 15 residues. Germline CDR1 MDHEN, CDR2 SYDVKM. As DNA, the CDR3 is TGTGCCAGCAGTTTAAGGACTAGGGGCCCTCTCGAGCAGTACTTC. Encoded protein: CASSLRTRGPLEQYF.

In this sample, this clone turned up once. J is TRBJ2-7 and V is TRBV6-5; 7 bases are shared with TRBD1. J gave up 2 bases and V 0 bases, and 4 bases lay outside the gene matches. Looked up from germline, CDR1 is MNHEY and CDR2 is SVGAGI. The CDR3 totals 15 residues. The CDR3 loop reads CASSYSNRGAYEQYF. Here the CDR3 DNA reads TGTGCCAGCAGTTACTCGAACAGGGGAGCCTACGAGCAGTACTTC.

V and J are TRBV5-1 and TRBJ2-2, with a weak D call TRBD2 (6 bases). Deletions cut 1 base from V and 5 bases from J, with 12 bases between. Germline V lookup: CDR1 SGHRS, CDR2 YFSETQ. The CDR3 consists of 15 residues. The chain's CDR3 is CASSLYTGVTGELFF. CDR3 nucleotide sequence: TGCGCCAGCAGCTTGTATACGGGAGTAACCGGGGAGCTGTTTTTT.

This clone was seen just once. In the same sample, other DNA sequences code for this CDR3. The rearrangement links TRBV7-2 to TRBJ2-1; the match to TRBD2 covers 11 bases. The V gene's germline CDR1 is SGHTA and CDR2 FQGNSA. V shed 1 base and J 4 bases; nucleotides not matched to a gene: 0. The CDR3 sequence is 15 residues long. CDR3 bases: TGTGCCAGCAGCTTAGGACTAGCGGGGTACAATGAGCAGTTCTTC. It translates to CASSLGLAGYNEQFF.

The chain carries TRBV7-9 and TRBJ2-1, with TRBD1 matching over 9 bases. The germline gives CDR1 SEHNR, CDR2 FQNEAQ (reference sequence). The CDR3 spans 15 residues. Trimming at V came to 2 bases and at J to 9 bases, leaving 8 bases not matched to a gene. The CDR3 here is CASSLPGTGSSEQFF. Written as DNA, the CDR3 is TGTGCCAGCAGCTTACCCGGGACAGGGTCAAGTGAGCAGTTCTTC. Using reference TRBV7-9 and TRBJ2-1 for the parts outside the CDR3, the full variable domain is DTGVSQNPRHKITKRGQNVTFRCDPISEHNRLYWYRQTLGQGPEFLTYFQNEAQLEKSRLLSDRFSAERPKGSFSTLEIQRTEQGDSAMYLCASSLPGTGSSEQFFGPGTRLTVL.

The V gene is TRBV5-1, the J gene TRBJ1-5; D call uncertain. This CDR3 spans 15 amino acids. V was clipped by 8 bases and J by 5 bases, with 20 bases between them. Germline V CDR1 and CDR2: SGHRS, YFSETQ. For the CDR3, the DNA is TGCGCCAGTCCTCGTGGAGCAGAAAAAGATCAGCCCCAGCATTTT. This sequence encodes CASPRGAEKDQPQHF.

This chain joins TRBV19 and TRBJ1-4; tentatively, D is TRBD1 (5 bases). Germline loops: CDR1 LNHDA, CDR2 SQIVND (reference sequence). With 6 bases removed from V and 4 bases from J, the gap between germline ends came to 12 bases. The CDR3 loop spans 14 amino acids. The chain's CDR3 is CASSRKGLNEKLFF. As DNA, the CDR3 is TGTGCCAGTAGCCGCAAGGGACTTAATGAAAAACTGTTTTTT.

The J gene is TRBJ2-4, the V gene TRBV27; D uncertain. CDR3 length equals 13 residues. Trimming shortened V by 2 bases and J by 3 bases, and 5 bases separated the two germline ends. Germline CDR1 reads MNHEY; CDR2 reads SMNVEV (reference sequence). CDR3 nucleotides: TGTGCCAGCAGTTTAAGAGGCAAAAACATTCAGTACTTC. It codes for CASSLRGKNIQYF.

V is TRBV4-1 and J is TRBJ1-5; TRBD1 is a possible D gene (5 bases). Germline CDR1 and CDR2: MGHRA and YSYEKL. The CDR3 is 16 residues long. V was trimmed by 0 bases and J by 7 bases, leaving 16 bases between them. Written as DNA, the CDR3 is TGCGCCAGCAGCCAAGATGCTGGGCAGGGTAGGCAGCCCCAGCATTTT. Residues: CASSQDAGQGRQPQHF.

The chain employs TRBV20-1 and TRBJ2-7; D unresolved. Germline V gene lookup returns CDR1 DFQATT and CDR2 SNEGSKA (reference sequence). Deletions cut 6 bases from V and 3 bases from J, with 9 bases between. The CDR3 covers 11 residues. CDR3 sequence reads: CSASIIYEQYF. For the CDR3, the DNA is TGCAGTGCCAGTATAATCTACGAGCAGTACTTC.

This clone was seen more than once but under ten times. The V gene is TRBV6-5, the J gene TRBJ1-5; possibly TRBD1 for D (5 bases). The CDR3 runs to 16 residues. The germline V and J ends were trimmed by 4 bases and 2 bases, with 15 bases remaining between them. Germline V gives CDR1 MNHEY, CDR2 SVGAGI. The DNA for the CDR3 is TGTGCCAGCAGTTTAAGCAGGGTTTTCGGCAATCAGCCCCAGCATTTT. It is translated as CASSLSRVFGNQPQHF.

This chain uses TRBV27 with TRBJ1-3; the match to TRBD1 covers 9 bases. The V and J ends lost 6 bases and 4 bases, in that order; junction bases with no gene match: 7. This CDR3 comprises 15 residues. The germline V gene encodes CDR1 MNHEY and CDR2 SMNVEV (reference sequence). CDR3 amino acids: CASSSGQGIGNTIYF. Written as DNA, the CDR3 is TGTGCCAGCAGCTCCGGACAGGGGATCGGAAACACCATATATTTT.

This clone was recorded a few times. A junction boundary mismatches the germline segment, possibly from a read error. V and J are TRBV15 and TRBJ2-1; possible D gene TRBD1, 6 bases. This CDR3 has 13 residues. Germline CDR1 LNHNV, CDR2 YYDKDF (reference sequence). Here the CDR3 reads CATSRDFLDSRIF. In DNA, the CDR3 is TGTGCCACCAGCAGAGATTTTCTGGACAGTCGGATCTTC.